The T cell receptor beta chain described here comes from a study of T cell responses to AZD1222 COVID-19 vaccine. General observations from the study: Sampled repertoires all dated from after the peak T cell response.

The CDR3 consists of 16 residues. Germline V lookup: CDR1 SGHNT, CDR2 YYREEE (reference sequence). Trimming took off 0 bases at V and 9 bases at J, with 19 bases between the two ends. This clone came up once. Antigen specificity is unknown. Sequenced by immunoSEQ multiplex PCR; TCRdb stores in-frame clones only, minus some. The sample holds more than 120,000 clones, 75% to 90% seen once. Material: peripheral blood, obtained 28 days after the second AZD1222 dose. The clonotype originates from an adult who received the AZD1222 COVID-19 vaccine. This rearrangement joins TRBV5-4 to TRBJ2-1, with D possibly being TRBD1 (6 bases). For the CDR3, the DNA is TGTGCCAGCAGCTTGGGGGGGCAAGGGGTTCTTTCTGAGCAGTTCTTC. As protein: CASSLGGQGVLSEQFF.